A selection of T cell receptor beta chains follows, all from one sample in a study of patients and donors after allogeneic stem cell transplantation. TCRdb redid the calling of the RT-PCR reads with MiXCR, one entry per CDR3 protein. There are around 150,000 distinct CDR3 sequences in the sample; roughly two fifths occur only once, and roughly 52% lies in the top ten. The sequencing input was blood, either unsorted or a sorted T cell fraction (not recorded which). These receptors all stem from a human donor who was either an allogeneic HSCT recipient or a stem cell or donor lymphocyte infusion donor (not recorded which). It is not recorded whose cells these are; they may come from a transplant donor. Each CDR3 is given with its conserved first and last residue. The order of the fields is CDR3 protein, CDR3 DNA, D gene, V gene, clone size, J gene. D genes are given only for firm matches. Rows may omit the clone size; those that give it use once, few, many or a size class.

CASSEAAGTGGNTIYF | TGTGCCAGCAGCGAAGCCGCCGGGACAGGGGGAAACACCATATATTTT | TRBD1 | TRBV28 | - | TRBJ1-3
CASSYSNGEEAFF | TGTGCCAGCAGTTACTCGAATGGGGAGGAAGCTTTCTTT | - | TRBV6-5 | few | TRBJ1-1
CASSLVQGGTNTEAFF | TGTGCCAGCAGCTTAGTCCAGGGTGGTACGAACACTGAAGCTTTCTTT | - | TRBV7-6 | - | TRBJ1-1
CASSRSEGAQETQYF | TGTGCCAGCAGCCGATCGGAGGGGGCCCAAGAGACCCAGTACTTC | - | TRBV4-2 | - | TRBJ2-5
CASSLTAGGGNTGELFF | TGTGCCAGCAGCTTAACTGCAGGCGGGGGGAACACCGGGGAGCTGTTTTTT | TRBD2 | TRBV7-3 | - | TRBJ2-2
CASSSGSRVGNQPQHF | TGTGCCAGCAGCTCCGGTAGCAGGGTGGGCAATCAGCCCCAGCATTTT | - | TRBV7-2 | - | TRBJ1-5
CATSDFPNTEAFF | TGTGCCACCAGTGATTTCCCAAACACTGAAGCTTTCTTT | - | TRBV24-1 | - | TRBJ1-1
CASSFEVTEAFF | TGTGCCAGCAGCTTCGAAGTCACTGAAGCTTTCTTT | - | TRBV7-2 | - | TRBJ1-1
CASSLRRNEKLFF | TGTGCCAGCAGTTTACGCAGGAATGAAAAACTGTTTTTT | - | TRBV12-3/TRBV12-4 | - | TRBJ1-4
CASSDYGRIYGYTF | TGTGCCAGCAGCGACTACGGACGGATCTATGGCTACACCTTC | - | TRBV7-9 | few | TRBJ1-2
CASSEAGKHLHF | TGTGCCAGCAGTGAAGCGGGTAAACATCTTCACTTC | - | TRBV6-1 | - | TRBJ1-2
CASSIARQGRRANTEAFF | TGTGCCAGCAGCATCGCTCGACAGGGTAGGCGAGCGAACACTGAAGCTTTCTTT | TRBD1 | TRBV7-4 | - | TRBJ1-1
CASSSLLETQYF | TGTGCCAGCAGCTCCCTCTTGGAGACCCAGTACTTC | - | TRBV7-6 | - | TRBJ2-5
CASSLQGPNTEAFF | TGTGCCAGCAGCTTACAGGGGCCGAACACTGAAGCTTTCTTT | TRBD1 | TRBV12-3/TRBV12-4 | few | TRBJ1-1
CASRTGDRDTGELFF | TGTGCCAGCAGGACCGGGGACAGGGATACCGGGGAGCTGTTTTTT | TRBD1 | TRBV28 | - | TRBJ2-2
CASSPFPPAGARQPQHF | TGTGCCAGCAGTCCCTTCCCCCCTGCAGGGGCAAGACAGCCCCAGCATTTT | - | TRBV12-3/TRBV12-4 | - | TRBJ1-5